Reported below is one TCR beta chain. This CDR3 comprises 15 residues. J gave up 9 bases and V 1 base, and 8 bases lay outside the gene matches. CDR1 is SGHTA, CDR2 FQGTGA, per germline. MiXCR, run by TCRdb on the RT-PCR reads, gives a single entry per CDR3 protein. The sample holds around 570,000 distinct CDR3 sequences, around 10% seen once. The record originates from a study of response to subunit inactivated influenza vaccine. This sample was shared with a second study, whose subject was T cells expressing NK-cell markers. From that report: cDNA encoding TCR beta was synthesized via 5'RACE template switching incorporating UMIs. Dominant NKG2C+ clonotypes were found to form about 1.0-7.5% of CD8+ T cells in about 6 donors. Evidence did not settle whether expanded NKG2C+ T cell clones targeted HCMV.

The origin of this receptor is a man aged 50 to 59 who received an inactivated influenza vaccine. This specimen was PBMCs from blood, taken on the day of vaccination. This chain uses TRBV7-3 with TRBJ2-1; 8 nucleotides agree with TRBD2. In nucleotides, the CDR3 is TGTGCCAGCAGCTTAAGGCGGGCCGGGAGGGGTGAGCAGTTCTTC. Protein product: CASSLRRAGRGEQFF.